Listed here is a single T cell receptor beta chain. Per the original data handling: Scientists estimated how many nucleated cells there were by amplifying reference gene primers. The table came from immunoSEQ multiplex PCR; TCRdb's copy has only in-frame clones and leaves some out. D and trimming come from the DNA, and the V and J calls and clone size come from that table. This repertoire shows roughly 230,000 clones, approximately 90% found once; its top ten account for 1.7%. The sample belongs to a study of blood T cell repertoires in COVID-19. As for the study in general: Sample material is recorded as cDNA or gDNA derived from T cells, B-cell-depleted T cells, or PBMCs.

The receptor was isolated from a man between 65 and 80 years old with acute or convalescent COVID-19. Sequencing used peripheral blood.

The CDR3 DNA follows: TGTGCCACCAGCAAGAGCCTGGGACTAGCGGGAGGAGCCGGGGAGCTGTTTTTT. It translates to CATSKSLGLAGGAGELFF. V usage is TRBV15 and J usage is TRBJ2-2, with 15 bases that match TRBD2. Germline-derived CDR1 and CDR2 are LNHNV and YYDKDF (reference sequence). There are 18 residues in the CDR3. J was trimmed by 6 bases and V by 4 bases; bases with no gene match: 9.